One sample yielded the 25 T cell receptor beta chains listed below, sequenced in a study of blood T cell repertoires in COVID-19. Measured with immunoSEQ multiplex PCR; TCRdb has only the in-frame clones, and not every one. This sample has roughly 62,000 clones, with 70% to 80% found just once. The sample taken for sequencing was peripheral blood. The source of these receptors is a man between 60 and 75 years old with acute or convalescent COVID-19.

The gene calls are TRBV6-5 and TRBJ2-7; the D is unclear. The germline V and J ends were trimmed by 0 bases and 5 bases, with 5 bases remaining between them. In germline, CDR1 is MNHEY, CDR2 SVGAGI. The CDR3 totals 12 residues. The CDR3 loop reads CASSYSSDEQYF. The CDR3, as DNA: TGTGCCAGCAGTTACTCGTCAGACGAGCAGTACTTC.

The chain joins TRBV27 to TRBJ2-2, with 11 nucleotides matching TRBD1. V was pared by 2 bases and J by 4 bases, with 3 bases of the junction left unmatched. The CDR3 sequence is 16 residues long. Germline V lookup: CDR1 MNHEY, CDR2 SMNVEV (reference sequence). In DNA, the CDR3 is TGTGCCAGCAGTTTACCCGGGACAGGGGGCACCGGGGAGCTGTTTTTT. This gives the protein CASSLPGTGGTGELFF.

V gene TRBV19 combines with J gene TRBJ2-3; no clear D gene. This CDR3 comprises 13 residues. The V end was cut by 3 bases, the J end by 5 bases, with 9 bases between. Germline lookup yields CDR1 LNHDA and CDR2 SQIVND (reference sequence). CDR3 nucleotide sequence: TGTGCCAGTAGTATTTCAACTCGAGATACGCAGTATTTT. The encoded protein is CASSISTRDTQYF.

This chain uses TRBV18 with TRBJ1-5; 7 positions match TRBD1. Germline V lookup: CDR1 KGHSH, CDR2 LQKENI. The V and J ends lost 3 bases and 5 bases, in that order; junction bases with no gene match: 4. This CDR3 has 14 amino acids. For the CDR3, the DNA is TGTGCCAGCTCACCTACAGGGGTGGATCAGCCCCAGCATTTT. Translation gives CASSPTGVDQPQHF.

The chain is built from TRBV6-6 and TRBJ2-7; maybe TRBD2 (5 bases). V gave up 4 bases and J gave up 1 base, with 14 bases separating them. The CDR3 spans 15 residues. From germline, CDR1 is MNHNY and CDR2 SVGAGI (reference sequence). This chain's CDR3 is CASSSSFGDSYEQYF. DNA for the CDR3: TGTGCCAGCAGTTCAAGCTTCGGGGATTCCTACGAGCAGTACTTC.

The rearrangement joins TRBV18 to TRBJ1-5; D remains ambiguous. Trimming took off 3 bases at V and 7 bases at J, with 19 bases between the two ends. The CDR3 has 16 residues. CDR1 and CDR2 from the germline V gene are KGHSH and LQKENI. CDR3 bases: TGTGCCAGCTCACCCAAGTCGTCTTCGTTAGAGCAGCCCCAGCATTTT. It is translated as CASSPKSSSLEQPQHF. The full variable domain, in which reference TRBV18 and TRBJ1-5 provide the parts outside the CDR3, is NAGVMQNPRHLVRRRGQEARLRCSPMKGHSHVYWYRQLPEEGLKFMVYLQKENIIDESGMPKERFSAEFPKEGPSILRIQQVVRGDSAAYFCASSPKSSSLEQPQHFGDGTRLSIL.

The V and J genes are TRBV27 and TRBJ1-1; 7 nucleotides match TRBD1. This CDR3 is built from 14 residues. V was pared by 5 bases and J by 1 base, with 4 bases of the junction left unmatched. CDR1 and CDR2 from the germline V gene are MNHEY and SMNVEV (reference sequence). The CDR3, as DNA: TGTGCCAGCAGTATTCGACAGGGGAACACTGAAGCTTTCTTT. Its translation: CASSIRQGNTEAFF.

The chain recombines TRBV5-1 with TRBJ2-5; the match to TRBD2 covers 7 bases. The CDR3 sequence is 12 residues long. V was pared by 7 bases and J by 5 bases, with 5 bases of the junction left unmatched. The germline gives CDR1 SGHRS, CDR2 YFSETQ. The CDR3, as DNA: TGCGCCAGCCATAGCGGGTCTGAGACCCAGTACTTC. This translates into CASHSGSETQYF.

The genes are TRBV11-2 and TRBJ2-1; D may be TRBD1 (6 bases). The germline gives CDR1 SGHAT, CDR2 FQNNGV. There are 15 residues in the CDR3. V dropped 0 bases and J dropped 11 bases, with 17 bases sitting between them. The CDR3 DNA reads TGTGCCAGCAGCTTAGATCACTTTGACAGGCCGAAGCAGTTCTTC. Protein product: CASSLDHFDRPKQFF.

The V call is TRBV6-2 or TRBV6-3, the J call TRBJ2-3; 7 bases map to TRBD2. V was pared by 0 bases and J by 0 bases, with 0 bases of the junction left unmatched. The CDR3 runs 15 residues. CDR1 is MNHEY, CDR2 SVGEGT, per germline. The CDR3 spells CASSYSSGSTDTQYF. CDR3 coding DNA: TGTGCCAGCAGTTACTCTAGCGGGAGCACAGATACGCAGTATTTT.

This sequence joins TRBV29-1 and TRBJ2-5, with D possibly being TRBD1 (6 bases). From germline, CDR1 is SQVTM and CDR2 ANQGSEA. This CDR3 has 12 residues. Trimming removed 7 bases from V and 5 bases from J, with 14 bases in between. The CDR3 loop is CSGGHGLETQYF. The CDR3 nucleotides read TGCAGCGGGGGGCATGGGCTGGAGACCCAGTACTTC.

This clone was recorded a few times. V gene TRBV29-1 combines with J gene TRBJ2-7, with TRBD1 as a possible D gene (6 bases). This CDR3 has 13 amino acids. Trimming cost V 7 bases and J 3 bases, with 16 bases left between them. Germline loops: CDR1 SQVTM, CDR2 ANQGSEA. CDR3 loop: CSAGQGLGYEQYF. CDR3 sequence (DNA): TGCAGCGCCGGGCAGGGGCTGGGCTACGAGCAGTACTTC.

This clone was counted between two and nine times. The V gene is TRBV7-2, the J gene TRBJ2-4; 8 bases are shared with TRBD1. Losses at the gene ends were 3 bases for V and 6 bases for J; bases not matched to a gene: 7. This CDR3 is built from 15 residues. The germline V gene has CDR1 SGHTA and CDR2 FQGNSA. CDR3 nucleotide sequence: TGTGCCAGCAGCTTGGATAACAGGGGGACAAACATTCAGTACTTC. Translated: CASSLDNRGTNIQYF.

The chain combines TRBV19 with TRBJ2-6; tentative D call: TRBD1 (6 bases). The CDR3 length is 15 residues. V lost 10 bases to trimming and J lost 4 bases, with 17 bases between them. Germline CDR1 and CDR2: LNHDA and SQIVND (reference sequence). DNA for the CDR3: TGTGCCACCACCCAGACAGGTTCCGGGGCCAACGTCCTGACTTTC. Translating it yields CATTQTGSGANVLTF. The full variable domain, in which reference TRBV19 and TRBJ2-6 provide the parts outside the CDR3, is DGGITQSPKYLFRKEGQNVTLSCEQNLNHDAMYWYRQDPGQGLRLIYYSQIVNDFQKGDIAEGYSVSREKKESFPLTVTSAQKNPTAFYLCATTQTGSGANVLTFGAGSRLTVL.

The rearrangement links TRBV29-1 to TRBJ1-4, with 8 bases that match TRBD1. Germline values: CDR1 SQVTM, CDR2 ANQGSEA. J was trimmed by 5 bases and V by 5 bases; bases with no gene match: 4. The CDR3 has 13 residues. The CDR3 spells CSVHRGGNEKLFF. Here the CDR3 DNA reads TGCAGCGTTCACAGGGGGGGGAATGAAAAACTGTTTTTT.

The gene calls are TRBV7-9 and TRBJ2-1; no firm D call. This CDR3 has 12 amino acids. V was clipped by 5 bases and J by 8 bases, with 10 bases between them. Germline CDR1 reads SEHNR; CDR2 reads FQNEAQ (reference sequence). The CDR3 region has the DNA TGTGCCAGCAGCCCTGCCGCGGATGAGCAGTTCTTC. Translating it yields CASSPAADEQFF.

This clone came up once. This chain connects TRBV7-9 to TRBJ1-6; D unclear. From germline, CDR1 is SEHNR and CDR2 FQNEAQ (reference sequence). V was shortened by 5 bases and J by 10 bases, with 15 bases between the two germline ends. The CDR3 loop spans 14 amino acids. The CDR3 region has the DNA TGTGCCAGCAGCGCAGAGATTGGAGGGTCACCCCTCCACTTT. Translated, it gives CASSAEIGGSPLHF.

This chain connects TRBV7-3 to TRBJ2-1, with 11 bases matching TRBD2. V gave up 2 bases and J gave up 7 bases; unmatched junction bases: 1. The CDR3 length is 14 residues. Germline assignment: CDR1 SGHTA and CDR2 FQGTGA. The CDR3 coding sequence is TGTGCCAGCAGCTTAGGGACTAGCGGTAATGAGCAGTTCTTC. It specifies CASSLGTSGNEQFF.

The chain links TRBV24-1 to TRBJ2-2; 8 nucleotides line up with TRBD1. The CDR3 covers 14 residues. The germline V gene has CDR1 KGHDR and CDR2 SFDVKD. J lost 4 bases, V lost 5 bases, and 2 bases had no gene match. CDR3 in amino acids: CATSGTGPTGELFF. The CDR3, as DNA: TGTGCCACCAGTGGGACAGGGCCCACCGGGGAGCTGTTTTTT.

This clone was detected a few times. This chain joins TRBV11-2 and TRBJ1-1; D remains unclear. V was pared by 0 bases and J by 0 bases, with 14 bases between. CDR1 and CDR2 (germline): SGHAT, FQNNGV. The CDR3 sequence is 17 residues long. CDR3 in DNA: TGTGCCAGCAGCTTAGATGGCAGCCTAGAGATGAACACTGAAGCTTTCTTT. Its protein is CASSLDGSLEMNTEAFF.

The chain has TRBV3-1 (or the pseudogene TRBV3-2) and TRBJ2-3; 8 positions match TRBD2. The junction had 7 bases not matched to a gene; V was cut back by 0 bases and J by 5 bases. The CDR3 sequence is 16 residues long. Germline values: CDR1 LGHDT, CDR2 YNNKEL (reference sequence). CDR3 bases: TGTGCCAGCAGCCAAGATAGCGGGACTAAGAAAGATACGCAGTATTTT. Residues: CASSQDSGTKKDTQYF.

The genes are TRBV6-5 and TRBJ1-1; no firm D call. V dropped 0 bases and J dropped 11 bases, with 7 bases sitting between them. This CDR3 comprises 11 residues. The germline V gene encodes CDR1 MNHEY and CDR2 SVGAGI. The CDR3 region has the DNA TGTGCCAGCAGTTACTCGTACTTTGCTTTCTTT. The encoded protein is CASSYSYFAFF.

This chain joins TRBV19 and TRBJ1-1, with TRBD1 as a possible D gene (6 bases). This CDR3 comprises 16 residues. The V gene lost 7 bases and the J gene lost 1 base, with 19 bases spanning the gap. Looked up from germline, CDR1 is LNHDA and CDR2 is SQIVND (reference sequence). CDR3 sequence reads: CASKKEDSLTNTEAFF. CDR3 DNA sequence: TGTGCCAGTAAAAAAGAGGACAGCCTTACGAACACTGAAGCTTTCTTT.

The chain recombines TRBV18 with TRBJ2-3; 12 bases align to TRBD2. V shed 5 bases and J 5 bases; nucleotides not matched to a gene: 5. This CDR3 contains 15 residues. Germline assignment: CDR1 KGHSH and CDR2 LQKENI. The CDR3 protein is CASSTQGLAGDTQYF. Written as DNA, the CDR3 is TGTGCCAGCTCAACACAGGGACTAGCGGGAGATACGCAGTATTTT.

This chain joins TRBV11-2 and TRBJ2-1; possible D gene TRBD2, 6 bases. CDR3 length: 13 residues. V lost 1 base to trimming and J lost 9 bases, with 10 bases between them. The germline gives CDR1 SGHAT, CDR2 FQNNGV. CDR3 in amino acids: CASSLAGLSEQFF. CDR3 sequence (DNA): TGTGCCAGCAGCTTAGCAGGACTAAGTGAGCAGTTCTTC.